The rows below give T cell receptor beta chains drawn from one sample of a study of blood T cell repertoires in COVID-19. Sequencing used immunoSEQ multiplex PCR; TCRdb keeps in-frame clones, though not all of them. The table includes approximately 210,000 clones, about nine tenths detected once. Source material: PBMCs or T cells enriched from blood (not recorded which). The receptors derive from a woman aged 25 to 39 who had recovered from COVID-19. Each CDR3 is given with its conserved first and last residue. Fields, in order: D gene, clone size, CDR3 length, V gene, J gene, CDR3 protein, CDR3 DNA. A D gene is named only where the DNA matches it firmly. Clone size is not always given. Where it is, it says once, few, many or a class for expanded clones.

-	-	13	TRBV24-1	TRBJ1-2	CATNHKESYGYTF	TGTGCCACCAATCATAAGGAGTCCTATGGCTACACCTTC
-	-	14	TRBV6-6	TRBJ2-1	CATSRGSPWNEQFF	TGTGCCACCTCAAGGGGGTCCCCTTGGAATGAGCAGTTCTTC
-	-	13	TRBV11-3	TRBJ2-5	CASSLDSQETQYF	TGTGCCAGCAGCTTAGATTCGCAGGAGACCCAGTACTTC
-	-	12	TRBV29-1	TRBJ2-1	CSARQGSNEQFF	TGCAGCGCGAGGCAGGGCAGCAATGAGCAGTTCTTC
TRBD1	-	14	TRBV5-1	TRBJ1-2	CASSLTGGNYGYTF	TGCGCCAGCAGCCTGACAGGGGGGAACTATGGCTACACCTTC
-	-	13	TRBV6-5	TRBJ1-1	CASSYSLNTEAFF	TGTGCCAGCAGTTACAGCTTGAACACTGAAGCTTTCTTT
TRBD2	-	18	TRBV30	TRBJ2-7	CAWTFTGLAGDPSYEQYF	TGTGCCTGGACCTTTACCGGACTAGCGGGGGATCCCTCCTACGAGCAGTACTTC
-	-	14	TRBV24-1	TRBJ1-2	CATSDSMTVYGYTF	TGTGCCACCAGTGATTCCATGACAGTCTATGGCTACACCTTC
TRBD2	-	15	TRBV30	TRBJ2-2	CAYRTSGAPAGELFF	TGTGCCTATCGGACTAGCGGGGCCCCGGCCGGGGAGCTGTTTTTT
TRBD1	few	13	TRBV2	TRBJ1-2	CATTDRANYGYTF	TGTGCCACCACGGACAGGGCTAACTATGGCTACACCTTC
-	few	14	TRBV6-2/TRBV6-3	TRBJ1-1	CASSSQAKAIEAFF	TGTGCCAGCAGTTCACAGGCCAAAGCGATCGAAGCTTTCTTT
-	-	16	TRBV7-8	TRBJ2-5	CASSLVQAGGGETQYF	TGTGCCAGCAGCTTAGTTCAAGCCGGGGGTGGAGAGACCCAGTACTTC
TRBD2	-	16	TRBV25-1	TRBJ2-1	CASSGTSGSTHNEQFF	TGTGCCAGCAGTGGGACTAGCGGGAGTACCCACAATGAGCAGTTCTTC
TRBD2	once	15	TRBV7-2	TRBJ2-7	CASSLRRGANYEQYF	TGTGCCAGCAGCTTAAGGCGGGGGGCCAACTACGAGCAGTACTTC
TRBD1	-	16	TRBV7-9	TRBJ1-2	CASSLDLEDRVYGYTF	TGTGCCAGCAGCTTAGATCTTGAGGACAGGGTATATGGCTACACCTTC
TRBD1	-	14	TRBV5-1	TRBJ1-2	CASSYDRESYGYTF	TGCGCCAGCAGCTACGACAGGGAGAGCTATGGCTACACCTTC
-	-	16	TRBV7-2	TRBJ1-3	CASSLERANSGNTIYF	TGTGCCAGCAGCTTAGAGAGGGCAAACTCTGGAAACACCATATATTTT
-	-	15	TRBV19	TRBJ2-7	CASRPSTGTDYEQYF	TGTGCCAGTAGACCTAGTACAGGGACGGACTACGAGCAGTACTTC
-	-	13	TRBV28	TRBJ1-4	CASSFQDNEKLFF	TGTGCCAGCAGTTTCCAGGATAATGAAAAACTGTTTTTT
TRBD2	-	17	TRBV4-2	TRBJ2-5	CASSQDPASGGEETQYF	TGTGCCAGCAGCCAAGATCCGGCTAGCGGGGGGGAAGAGACCCAGTACTTC
-	-	14	TRBV5-6	TRBJ2-2	CASSFGTNTGELFF	TGTGCCAGCAGCTTCGGGACGAACACCGGGGAGCTGTTTTTT
-	-	18	TRBV7-2	TRBJ2-6	CASSLVGGPSSGANVLTF	TGTGCCAGCAGCTTAGTGGGGGGTCCCAGCTCTGGGGCCAACGTCCTGACTTTC
-	few	15	TRBV6-5	TRBJ1-1	CASSYSAGAGTEAFF	TGTGCCAGCAGTTACTCTGCAGGGGCGGGCACTGAAGCTTTCTTT
TRBD1	-	14	TRBV2	TRBJ1-1	CASGRDSATAEAFF	TGTGCCAGCGGACGGGACAGCGCGACCGCTGAAGCTTTCTTT
-	-	14	TRBV28	TRBJ1-6	CASSPNRVHSPLHF	TGTGCCAGCAGCCCTAACCGGGTTCATTCACCCCTCCACTTT
TRBD2	-	14	TRBV30	TRBJ2-3	CAWSLAGLTDTQYF	TGTGCCTGGAGTCTAGCGGGACTCACAGATACGCAGTATTTT
-	-	15	TRBV11-3	TRBJ1-1	CASSLAAGGSVEAFF	TGTGCCAGCAGCTTAGCGGCGGGGGGGTCTGTTGAAGCTTTCTTT
TRBD1	few	15	TRBV3-1/TRBV3-2	TRBJ2-5	CASSQGGQGVGTQYF	TGTGCCAGCAGCCAAGGGGGACAGGGGGTCGGGACCCAGTACTTC
-	-	13	TRBV19	TRBJ2-5	CASSGRGQETQYF	TGTGCCAGTAGCGGCAGGGGCCAAGAGACCCAGTACTTC
-	-	13	TRBV9	TRBJ1-1	CASSVAGDTEAFF	TGTGCCAGCAGCGTAGCGGGGGACACTGAAGCTTTCTTT
TRBD1	-	14	TRBV5-1	TRBJ1-6	CASSLAGQGSPLHF	TGCGCCAGCAGCTTGGCTGGACAGGGTTCACCCCTCCACTTT
TRBD1	-	14	TRBV19	TRBJ2-7	CASSIGTGTYEQYF	TGTGCCAGTAGTATCGGGACAGGTACCTACGAGCAGTACTTC
-	few	17	TRBV2	TRBJ1-4	CASSHGRGAATNEKLFF	TGTGCCAGCAGCCACGGGAGGGGGGCTGCAACTAATGAAAAACTGTTTTTT
TRBD1	-	16	TRBV28	TRBJ2-7	CASSSAGTGRSYEQYF	TGTGCCAGCAGTTCTGCCGGGACAGGGAGGTCCTACGAGCAGTACTTC
TRBD1	-	14	TRBV30	TRBJ1-5	CAWSKGTANQPQHF	TGTGCCTGGAGTAAAGGGACAGCAAATCAGCCCCAGCATTTT
TRBD2	-	16	TRBV5-1	TRBJ2-1	CASSSAIKAGYNEQFF	TGCGCCAGCAGCTCGGCCATAAAAGCGGGGTACAATGAGCAGTTCTTC
-	-	14	TRBV30	TRBJ2-7	CAWSGVLSSYEQYF	TGTGCCTGGAGTGGAGTTCTGAGCTCCTACGAGCAGTACTTC
TRBD1	-	13	TRBV13	TRBJ1-2	CATRTGTNYGYTF	TGTGCCACAAGGACAGGGACTAACTATGGCTACACCTTC
-	-	14	TRBV5-1	TRBJ2-7	CASSLAAGSYEQYF	TGCGCCAGCAGCTTGGCCGCGGGCTCCTACGAGCAGTACTTC
-	-	15	TRBV6-2/TRBV6-3	TRBJ2-3	CASSYEGGRSDTQYF	TGTGCCAGCAGTTACGAGGGGGGGAGATCAGATACGCAGTATTTT
TRBD2	-	15	TRBV14	TRBJ2-7	CASSLARTSANEQYF	TGTGCCAGCAGCCTCGCTCGGACTAGCGCCAACGAGCAGTACTTC
TRBD2	-	15	TRBV4-2	TRBJ2-2	CASSQVAGGTGELFF	TGTGCCAGCAGCCAAGTAGCGGGAGGAACCGGGGAGCTGTTTTTT
-	-	12	TRBV30	TRBJ2-7	CAWSFGLLEQYF	TGTGCCTGGAGTTTCGGGTTACTCGAGCAGTACTTC